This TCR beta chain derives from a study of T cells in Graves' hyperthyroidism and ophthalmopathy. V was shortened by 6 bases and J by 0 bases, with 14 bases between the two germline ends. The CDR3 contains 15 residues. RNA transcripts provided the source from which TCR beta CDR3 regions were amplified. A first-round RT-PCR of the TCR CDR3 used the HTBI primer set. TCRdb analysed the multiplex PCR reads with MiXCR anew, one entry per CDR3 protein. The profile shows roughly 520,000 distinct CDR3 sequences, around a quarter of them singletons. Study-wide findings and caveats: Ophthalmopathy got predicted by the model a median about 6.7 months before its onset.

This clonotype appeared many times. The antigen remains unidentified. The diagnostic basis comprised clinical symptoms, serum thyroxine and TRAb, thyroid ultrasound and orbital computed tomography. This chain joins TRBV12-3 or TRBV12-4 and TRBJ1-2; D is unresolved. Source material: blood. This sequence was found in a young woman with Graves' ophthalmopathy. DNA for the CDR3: TGTGCCAGCAGCCTCGTCGAGCAGACTAACTATGGCTACACCTTC. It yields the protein CASSLVEQTNYGYTF.